Listed here are 20 T cell receptor beta chains from one sample, sequenced in a study of Graves' ophthalmopathy and Graves' hyperthyroidism. CDR3 regions of TCR beta were amplified from RNA transcripts. First-round RT-PCR used HTBI primers; second-round multiplex PCR followed. One entry per CDR3 protein, called by TCRdb with MiXCR from the multiplex PCR reads. The profile shows about 400,000 distinct CDR3 sequences, roughly 20% of them singletons. The sequencing input was peripheral blood. The receptors here all came from a woman aged 18-35 years with stable Graves' hyperthyroidism.

This clonotype was detected many times. The V gene is TRBV12-3 or TRBV12-4, the J gene TRBJ2-5; D gene uncertain. Trimming cost V 6 bases and J 1 base, with 6 bases left between them. The CDR3 extends over 12 amino acids. For the CDR3, the DNA is TGTGCCAGCAGCAAGTTCCAAGAGACCCAGTACTTC. Translation gives CASSKFQETQYF.

The chain joins TRBV6-8 to TRBJ1-2; TRBD1 is a possible D gene (5 bases). Germline loops: CDR1 MNHGY, CDR2 SAAAGT. The germline V and J ends were trimmed by 8 bases and 6 bases, with 13 bases remaining between them. The CDR3 covers 12 residues. The CDR3 here is CASVQGGDGYTF. Here the CDR3 DNA reads TGTGCCAGCGTCCAGGGTGGGGATGGCTACACCTTC.

This clonotype was seen ten or more times. The genes are TRBV6-5 and TRBJ1-1, with 9 bases matching TRBD1. With 5 bases clipped from V and 4 bases from J, the junction kept 11 bases outside the gene matches. CDR1 is MNHEY, CDR2 SVGAGI, per germline. The length of the CDR3 is 16 residues. CDR3 in amino acids: CASSLTGTGYFTEAFF. In nucleotides, the CDR3 is TGTGCCAGCAGTCTTACCGGGACAGGGTATTTCACTGAAGCTTTCTTT.

This clonotype was picked up many times. The V and J genes are TRBV7-2 and TRBJ1-2; 7 bases align to TRBD1. This CDR3 has 14 residues. Per germline, CDR1 SGHTA and CDR2 FQGNSA. The trim removed 5 bases at V and 4 bases at J, leaving 7 bases unmatched. The CDR3 sequence: CASSIDRAIYGYTF. The DNA of the CDR3 is TGTGCCAGCAGCATAGACAGGGCGATCTATGGCTACACCTTC.

This clonotype was detected many times. The gene calls are TRBV6-2 or TRBV6-3 and TRBJ1-5; TRBD1 is a possible D gene (6 bases). This CDR3 comprises 15 residues. The germline V and J ends were trimmed by 2 bases and 2 bases, with 10 bases remaining between them. Germline V CDR1 and CDR2: MNHEY, SVGEGT. CDR3 DNA sequence: TGTGCCAGCAGTTACGAGACAGGAGGCAATCAGCCCCAGCATTTT. The encoded protein is CASSYETGGNQPQHF.

This clonotype was picked up many times. This rearrangement joins TRBV24-1 to TRBJ2-2; TRBD1 matches 9 bases. This CDR3 has 16 amino acids. The germline gives CDR1 KGHDR, CDR2 SFDVKD. With V trimmed by 4 bases and J by 2 bases, 4 bases remained unmatched. The CDR3 protein is CATSDQGQGNTGELFF. Here the CDR3 DNA reads TGTGCCACCAGTGACCAGGGACAGGGTAACACCGGGGAGCTGTTTTTT.

This clonotype was detected many times. An end of the junction differs from the germline gene, which may be a read error. The J gene is TRBJ2-7, the V gene TRBV10-3; D may be TRBD1 (5 bases). Germline V gene data show CDR1 as ENHRY and CDR2 as SYGVKD. The CDR3 contains 15 residues. CDR3 nucleotides: TGTGCCAGCAGTGAGTCGGACACTGCCTCCTACGAGCAGTACTTC. Translated, it gives CASSESDTASYEQYF.

This clonotype was seen at least ten times. V gene TRBV27 combines with J gene TRBJ1-1; D call uncertain. The CDR3 totals 13 residues. Trimming shortened V by 3 bases and J by 2 bases, and 7 bases separated the two germline ends. Germline V lookup: CDR1 MNHEY, CDR2 SMNVEV (reference sequence). The CDR3 sequence: CASSFGINTEAFF. The CDR3, as DNA: TGTGCCAGCAGTTTCGGGATAAACACTGAAGCTTTCTTT.

The table lists this clonotype with many counts. The chain is built from TRBV11-2 and TRBJ2-2; perhaps TRBD2 as D (5 bases). Trimming stripped 2 bases from V and 1 base from J, with 11 bases between. This CDR3 spans 16 amino acids. Looked up from germline, CDR1 is SGHAT and CDR2 is FQNNGV. The CDR3 bases are TGTGCCAGCAGCTTAACCGGTCGGGGGAACACCGGGGAGCTGTTTTTT. This encodes CASSLTGRGNTGELFF.

This chain uses TRBV6-1 with TRBJ1-6, with D hard to call. The CDR3 covers 17 residues. Germline CDR1 MNHNS, CDR2 SASEGT. The germline V and J ends were trimmed by 2 bases and 0 bases, with 11 bases remaining between them. CDR3: CASSEWGEDSYNSPLHF. The DNA of the CDR3 is TGTGCCAGCAGTGAATGGGGAGAAGACTCCTATAATTCACCCCTCCACTTT.

The chain links TRBV28 to TRBJ2-7; 11 bases align to TRBD2. This CDR3 region has 16 residues. The V gene's germline CDR1 is MDHEN and CDR2 SYDVKM. V was clipped by 6 bases and J by 2 bases; unmatched bases: 9. Here the CDR3 reads CASSPGGGLAAYEQYF. CDR3 in DNA: TGTGCCAGCAGCCCAGGGGGGGGACTAGCGGCCTACGAGCAGTACTTC.

This clonotype has just a few counts. The DNA for the CDR3 is TGCGCCAGCCGGGACAGACCCCAAGAGACCCAGTACTTC. Its translation: CASRDRPQETQYF. The rearrangement joins TRBV5-1 to TRBJ2-5; 7 nucleotides match TRBD1. Trimming at V came to 7 bases and at J to 1 base, leaving 4 bases not matched to a gene. Germline CDR1 and CDR2: SGHRS and YFSETQ. This CDR3 has 13 residues.

This clonotype was detected ten times or more. The junction and the germline gene differ at one end; a read error may be behind it. The V call is TRBV5-5, the J call TRBJ1-1; 8 nucleotides match TRBD1. The CDR3 runs to 15 residues. Germline V gene lookup returns CDR1 SGHKS and CDR2 YYEKEE (reference sequence). The CDR3 sequence is CVSSLGGQENTEAFF. CDR3 sequence (DNA): TGTGTCAGCAGCTTGGGGGGACAGGAGAACACTGAAGCTTTCTTT.

This clonotype showed up just a few times. The rearrangement joins TRBV28 to TRBJ2-7; 10 nucleotides match TRBD2. CDR3 length: 16 amino acids. Germline V gene data show CDR1 as MDHEN and CDR2 as SYDVKM. J lost 2 bases, V lost 2 bases, and 6 bases had no gene match. CDR3 protein: CASSLGSGRSTYEQYF. The DNA of the CDR3 is TGTGCCAGCAGTTTAGGTAGCGGGAGGAGCACCTACGAGCAGTACTTC. Combining the CDR3 with reference TRBV28 and TRBJ2-7 gives the whole variable domain DVKVTQSSRYLVKRTGEKVFLECVQDMDHENMFWYRQDPGLGLRLIYFSYDVKMKEKGDIPEGYSVSREKKERFSLILESASTNQTSMYLCASSLGSGRSTYEQYFGPGTRLTVT.

The rearrangement joins TRBV11-2 to TRBJ2-2; the match to TRBD1 covers 9 bases. The J segment lost 4 bases and the V segment lost 5 bases, leaving 8 bases of the junction unmatched. In germline, CDR1 is SGHAT, CDR2 FQNNGV. There are 16 residues in the CDR3. The CDR3 nucleotides read TGTGCCAGCAGCATGATACAGGGGGCACGCACCGGGGAGCTGTTTTTT. Its protein is CASSMIQGARTGELFF.

This clonotype has at least ten counts. The chain carries TRBV6-1 and TRBJ2-3; 11 bases are shared with TRBD1. CDR3 length equals 16 residues. Germline V gene data show CDR1 as MNHNS and CDR2 as SASEGT. V gave up 5 bases and J gave up 1 base; unmatched junction bases: 5. The CDR3 sequence: CASSPGQGAGTDTQYF. The CDR3 nucleotides read TGTGCCAGCAGTCCCGGACAGGGGGCCGGCACAGATACGCAGTATTTT.

This clonotype came up many times. J is TRBJ1-2 and V is TRBV7-2; unclear D gene. V lost 7 bases, J lost 3 bases, and 12 bases lay in between. Germline CDR1 SGHTA, CDR2 FQGNSA. This CDR3 spans 13 amino acids. The CDR3 nucleotides are TGTGCCAGCACCCTAAATGGGGACTATGGCTACACCTTC. This codes for CASTLNGDYGYTF.

The chain recombines TRBV6-2 or TRBV6-3 with TRBJ2-2; 9 bases match TRBD1. CDR1 is MNHEY and CDR2 is SVGEGT in the germline V gene. The V segment lost 7 bases and the J segment 0 bases; nucleotides outside the gene matches: 3. This CDR3 region has 15 residues. The CDR3 bases are TGTGCCAGCACCTGGGACAGGGCGAACACCGGGGAGCTGTTTTTT. It yields the protein CASTWDRANTGELFF.

The J gene is TRBJ2-7, the V gene TRBV11-2; D gene ambiguous. There are 13 residues in the CDR3. The ends were cut back, 8 bases at V and 4 bases at J, with 15 bases in the middle. CDR1 is SGHAT and CDR2 is FQNNGV in the germline V gene. As DNA, the CDR3 is TGTGCCAGCGGAACGGCATTTTTTTACGAGCAGTACTTC. It specifies CASGTAFFYEQYF.

This chain connects TRBV11-1 to TRBJ2-7; D unclear. Germline V gives CDR1 SGHAT, CDR2 FQDESV (reference sequence). V lost 5 bases to trimming and J lost 0 bases, with 17 bases between them. This CDR3 region has 16 residues. CDR3 sequence (DNA): TGTGCCAGCAGCCGCCCCCCCGGAGTTACCTCCTACGAGCAGTACTTC. This sequence encodes CASSRPPGVTSYEQYF.